This section outlines one T cell receptor (beta chain) sequence together with its context. This clone was detected a few times. What antigen it recognizes has not been identified. No quality values exist for individual bases; no much larger clone is one base distant. The data originate from a study of OX40 agonist ivuxolimab in advanced cancers. As for the study more broadly: The costimulatory receptor OX40 (CD134) was targeted by ivuxolimab, a fully human IgG2 agonistic monoclonal antibody. Of the approximately 50 dose-escalation patients, hepatocellular carcinoma was present in approximately 20, melanoma in approximately 15, renal cell carcinoma in 9 and head and neck cancer in 9. The monotherapy dose-escalation portion (N of about 57 patients) of the phase I ivuxolimab trial is reported in the paper. Intravenous ivuxolimab was administered to patients every 2 weeks at six dose levels: 0.01, 0.1, 0.3, 1.5, 3 and 10 mg/kg. The point of sequencing TCRbeta in the periphery was to test whether ivuxolimab changed TCR sequence diversity and drove clonal T-cell expansion. Three dose-escalation patients achieved partial responses, one with hepatocellular carcinoma and two with cutaneous melanoma. Patients were allowed to have had prior anti-PD-1, anti-PD-L1 or anti-CTLA-4 therapy, and approximately 37% of the dose-escalation patients had been treated with checkpoint inhibitors. In the dose-escalation cohort, 82.7% of patients were male, and the mean age was roughly 60 years, with a range of roughly 20 to 79. General findings and caveats noted by the study authors: At doses from 0.1 to 3.0 mg/kg, clonal expansion was seen in both CD4+ and CD8+ blood T cells between baseline and week 6. Which antigens the clonally expanded peripheral T cells were specific for was not determined. After ivuxolimab, expanded clones were on average more numerous among CD8+ T cells than among CD4+ T cells. In the 0.1-3.0 mg/kg groups, partial responders were among the patients with the lowest normalized peripheral clonal expansion, particularly in CD8+ T cells. Low levels of normalized T-cell clonal expansion were also seen in some patients who did not respond.

The CDR3 goes from the cysteine to the phenylalanine over 15 residues. CDR3 DNA only is kept here, 45 bases in frame from base 1. V drops 2 bases and J drops 3 bases, leaving 11 bases in between. Reading the germline V gene gives CDR1 WSHSY and CDR2 SAAADI. The trial excluded patients who had a history of autoimmune disease or were on systemic immunosuppression. Peripheral blood for TCR sequencing was drawn from every dose cohort at baseline, at cycle 4 day 1 and at cycle 7 day 1. The samples were taken from a phase I, first-in-human, multicenter, open-label dose-escalation trial of ivuxolimab. The trial enrolled adults with locally advanced or metastatic head and neck squamous cell, hepatocellular, melanoma or renal cell carcinoma. CD4+ and CD8+ T cells were sorted separately from peripheral blood before TCR sequencing. For sequencing of the TCRbeta CDR3 region, genomic DNA was extracted from the sorted cells. TCRbeta CDR3 regions were sequenced using the immunoSEQ Assay. This immuneACCESS table, as held by TCRdb, lists in-frame sequences with V and J called but not all clones. Of the missing ones, under half trace to an unresolved V gene in checked studies; the others have no known cause. For this sample the table gives some 37,000 clones, of which around four fifths were detected only once. The ten top clones hold 11% of the sample.

This chain is built from TRBV10-2 and TRBJ2-1; a weak D assignment points to TRBD2 (5 bases agree). Specimen: CD4+ or CD8+ T cells sorted from blood, collected in a trial of the OX40 agonist ivuxolimab. The source is an adult with an advanced solid tumor such as melanoma, head and neck, liver or kidney cancer. The CDR3 corresponds to CASSESLALYNEQFF. The DNA sequence is as follows: TGCGCCAGCAGTGAGAGTCTAGCCCTCTACAATGAGCAGTTCTTC.